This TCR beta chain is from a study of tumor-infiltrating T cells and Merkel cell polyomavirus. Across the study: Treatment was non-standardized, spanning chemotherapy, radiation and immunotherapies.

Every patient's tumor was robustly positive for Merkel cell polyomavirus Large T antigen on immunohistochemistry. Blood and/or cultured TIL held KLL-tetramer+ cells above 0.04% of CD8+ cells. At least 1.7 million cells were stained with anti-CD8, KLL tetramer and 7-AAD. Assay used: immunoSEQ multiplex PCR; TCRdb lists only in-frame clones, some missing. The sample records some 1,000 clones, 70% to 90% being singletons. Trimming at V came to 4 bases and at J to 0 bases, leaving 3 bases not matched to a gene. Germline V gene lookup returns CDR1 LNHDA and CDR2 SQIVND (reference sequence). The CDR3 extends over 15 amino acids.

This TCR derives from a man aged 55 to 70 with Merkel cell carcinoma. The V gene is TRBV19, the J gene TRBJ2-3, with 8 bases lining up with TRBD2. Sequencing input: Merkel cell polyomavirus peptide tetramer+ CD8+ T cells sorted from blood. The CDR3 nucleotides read TGTGCCAGTAGTACTGGACTAGCTAGCACAGATACGCAGTATTTT. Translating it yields CASSTGLASTDTQYF. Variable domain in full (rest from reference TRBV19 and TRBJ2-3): DGGITQSPKYLFRKEGQNVTLSCEQNLNHDAMYWYRQDPGQGLRLIYYSQIVNDFQKGDIAEGYSVSREKKESFPLTVTSAQKNPTAFYLCASSTGLASTDTQYFGPGTRLTVL.